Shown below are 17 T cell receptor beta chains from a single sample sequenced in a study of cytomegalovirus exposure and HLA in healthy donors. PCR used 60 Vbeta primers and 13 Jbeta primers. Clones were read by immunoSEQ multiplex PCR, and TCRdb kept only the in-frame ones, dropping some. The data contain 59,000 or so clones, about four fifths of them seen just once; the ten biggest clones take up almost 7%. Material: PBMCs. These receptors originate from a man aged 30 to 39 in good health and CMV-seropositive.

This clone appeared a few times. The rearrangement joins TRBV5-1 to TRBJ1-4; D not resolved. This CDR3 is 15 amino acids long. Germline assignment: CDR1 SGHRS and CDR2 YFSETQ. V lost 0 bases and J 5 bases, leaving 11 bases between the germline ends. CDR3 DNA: TGCGCCAGCAGCTTGGTGGGGAGCGAAAATGAAAAACTGTTTTTT. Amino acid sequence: CASSLVGSENEKLFF.

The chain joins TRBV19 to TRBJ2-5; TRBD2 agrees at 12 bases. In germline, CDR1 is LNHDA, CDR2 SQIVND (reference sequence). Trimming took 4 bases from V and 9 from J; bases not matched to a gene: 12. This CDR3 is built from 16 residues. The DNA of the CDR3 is TGTGCCAGTAGTAAACTAGCGGGGGGCCGCCCGGGGGCCCAGTACTTC. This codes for CASSKLAGGRPGAQYF.

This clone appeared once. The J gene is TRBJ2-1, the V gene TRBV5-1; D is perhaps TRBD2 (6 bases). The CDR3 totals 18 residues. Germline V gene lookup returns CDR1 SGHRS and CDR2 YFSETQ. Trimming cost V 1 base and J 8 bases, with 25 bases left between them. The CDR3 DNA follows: TGCGCCAGCAGCTTGTCAGGGTCGAGGCGGGGCCGACTCTATGAGCAGTTCTTC. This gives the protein CASSLSGSRRGRLYEQFF.

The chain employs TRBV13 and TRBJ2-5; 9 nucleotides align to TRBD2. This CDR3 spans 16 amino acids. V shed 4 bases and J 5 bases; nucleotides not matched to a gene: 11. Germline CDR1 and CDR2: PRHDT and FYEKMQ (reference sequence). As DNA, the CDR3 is TGTGCCAGCAGCTCGCCCGGCGGGGGGGCGAGGGAGACCCAGTACTTC. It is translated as CASSSPGGGARETQYF.

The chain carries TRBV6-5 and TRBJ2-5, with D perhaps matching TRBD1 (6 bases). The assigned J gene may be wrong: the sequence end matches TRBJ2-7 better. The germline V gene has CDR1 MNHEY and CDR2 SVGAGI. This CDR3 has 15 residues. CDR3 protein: CASSYSGTLSYEQYF. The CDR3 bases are TGTGCCAGCAGTTACTCGGGGACACTCTCCTACGAGCAGTACTTC.

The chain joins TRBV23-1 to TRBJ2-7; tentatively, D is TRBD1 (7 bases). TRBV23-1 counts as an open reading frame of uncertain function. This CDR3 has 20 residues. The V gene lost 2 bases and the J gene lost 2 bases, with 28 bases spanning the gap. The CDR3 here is CASSQRGREGDQGGAYEQYF. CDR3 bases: TGCGCCAGCAGTCAACGCGGCCGCGAGGGGGACCAGGGGGGAGCCTACGAGCAGTACTTC.

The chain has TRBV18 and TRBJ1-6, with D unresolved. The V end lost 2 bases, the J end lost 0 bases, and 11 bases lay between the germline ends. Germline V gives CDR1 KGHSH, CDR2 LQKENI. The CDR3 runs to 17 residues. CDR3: CASSPFAESSYNSPLHF. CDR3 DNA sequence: TGTGCCAGCTCACCATTCGCCGAGAGCTCCTATAATTCACCCCTCCACTTT.

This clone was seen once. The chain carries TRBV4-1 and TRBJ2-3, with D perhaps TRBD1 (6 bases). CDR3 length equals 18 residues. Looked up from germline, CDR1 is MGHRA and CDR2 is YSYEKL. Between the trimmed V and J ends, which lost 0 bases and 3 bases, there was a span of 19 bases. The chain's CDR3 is CASSQDIRGLGGTDTQYF. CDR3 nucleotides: TGCGCCAGCAGCCAAGATATTAGGGGGTTAGGGGGTACAGATACGCAGTATTTT.

DNA of the CDR3: TGTGCCAGCAGCCTACGCTCAGGGGGCCGGATGAACACTGAAGCTTTCTTT. It translates to CASSLRSGGRMNTEAFF. The chain combines TRBV7-3 with TRBJ1-1, with 8 bases fitting TRBD1. The CDR3 length is 17 residues. The germline CDR1 and CDR2 sequences are SGHTA and FQGTGA. The trim removed 5 bases at V and 0 bases at J, leaving 11 bases unmatched.

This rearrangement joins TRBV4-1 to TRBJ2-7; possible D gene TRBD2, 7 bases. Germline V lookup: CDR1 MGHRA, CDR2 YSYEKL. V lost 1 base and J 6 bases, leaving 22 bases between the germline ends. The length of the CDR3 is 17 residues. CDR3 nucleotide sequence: TGCGCCAGCAGCCAAGTAGGGGGGAGGGCTATTTCCCGCGAGCAGTACTTC. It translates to CASSQVGGRAISREQYF.

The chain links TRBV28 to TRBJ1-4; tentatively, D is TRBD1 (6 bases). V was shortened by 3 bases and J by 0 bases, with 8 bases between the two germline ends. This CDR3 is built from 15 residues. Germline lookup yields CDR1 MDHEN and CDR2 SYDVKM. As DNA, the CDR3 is TGTGCCAGCAGTTTCAGGACAGCAACTAATGAAAAACTGTTTTTT. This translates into CASSFRTATNEKLFF.

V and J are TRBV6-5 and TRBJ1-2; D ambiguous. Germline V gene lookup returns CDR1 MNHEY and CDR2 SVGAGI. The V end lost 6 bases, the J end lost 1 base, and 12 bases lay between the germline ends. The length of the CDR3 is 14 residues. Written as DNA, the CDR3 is TGTGCCAGCAGACCTGAAGAGATTAACTATGGCTACACCTTC. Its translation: CASRPEEINYGYTF.

As DNA, the CDR3 is TGCGCCAGCAGCTTGGGGGGGGATAACTATGGCTACACCTTC. Its translation is CASSLGGDNYGYTF. The chain employs TRBV5-1 and TRBJ1-2; D might be TRBD1 (5 bases). The CDR3 loop spans 14 amino acids. The ends were cut back, 0 bases at V and 1 base at J, with 7 bases in the middle. Germline-derived CDR1 and CDR2 are SGHRS and YFSETQ.

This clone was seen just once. The CDR3 here is CASSGGAWETQYF. The CDR3 nucleotides read TGTGCCAGCAGCGGGGGGGCCTGGGAGACCCAGTACTTC. The chain recombines TRBV6-6 with TRBJ2-5; 8 nucleotides align to TRBD2. The CDR3 sequence is 13 residues long. Germline V CDR1 and CDR2: MNHNY, SVGAGI (reference sequence). V lost 6 bases to trimming and J lost 5 bases; unmatched junction nucleotides: 5.

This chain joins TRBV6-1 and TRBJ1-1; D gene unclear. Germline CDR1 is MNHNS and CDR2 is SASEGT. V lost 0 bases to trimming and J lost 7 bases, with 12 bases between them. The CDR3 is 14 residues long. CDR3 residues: CASSEARPGGEAFF. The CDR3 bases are TGTGCCAGCAGTGAAGCGAGACCGGGAGGTGAAGCTTTCTTT.

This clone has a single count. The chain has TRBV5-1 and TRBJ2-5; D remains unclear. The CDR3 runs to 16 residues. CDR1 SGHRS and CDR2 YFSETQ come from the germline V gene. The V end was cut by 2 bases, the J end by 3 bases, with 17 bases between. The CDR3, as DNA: TGCGCCAGCAGCTTAACGGCGAGGTCAGAGAAAGAGACCCAGTACTTC. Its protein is CASSLTARSEKETQYF.

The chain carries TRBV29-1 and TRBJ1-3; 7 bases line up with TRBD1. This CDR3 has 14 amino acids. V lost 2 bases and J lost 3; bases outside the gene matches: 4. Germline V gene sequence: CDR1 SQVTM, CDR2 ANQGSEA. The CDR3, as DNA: TGCAGCGTTGAACCACAGGGGCTTGGAAACACCATATATTTT. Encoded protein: CSVEPQGLGNTIYF.